A single sample gave rise to the 24 T cell receptor beta chains below, sequenced in a study of patients and donors after allogeneic stem cell transplantation. TCRdb re-called the RT-PCR reads through MiXCR, storing one row per CDR3 protein. The repertoire includes about a million distinct CDR3 sequences, roughly 17% of them detected once, and 5.5% to 6.5% sits in the top ten. The sequencing sample was made of blood, either unsorted or a sorted T cell fraction (not recorded which). The source of these receptors is a human donor who was either an allogeneic HSCT recipient or a stem cell or donor lymphocyte infusion donor (not recorded which). It is not recorded whose cells these are; they may come from a transplant donor.

In this sample, this clonotype turned up a few times. The chain has TRBV7-2 and TRBJ2-4, with TRBD2 matching 11 bases. With 2 bases clipped from V and 6 bases from J, the junction kept 6 bases outside the gene matches. This CDR3 is 16 amino acids long. Germline lookup yields CDR1 SGHTA and CDR2 FQGNSA. CDR3: CASSLSLAGGPNIQYF. CDR3 DNA: TGTGCCAGCAGCTTATCGCTAGCGGGGGGTCCAAACATTCAGTACTTC.

In its sample, this clonotype was seen a few times. The V gene is TRBV4-3, the J gene TRBJ2-7, with D unclear. The CDR3 loop spans 14 amino acids. Germline loops: CDR1 LGHNA, CDR2 YSLEER. V shed 0 bases and J shed 4 bases, with 10 bases lying between them. The CDR3 region has the DNA TGCGCCAGCAGCCAAGAGCGACGCCTTTACGAGCAGTACTTC. Translation gives CASSQERRLYEQYF.

This clonotype was counted a few times. The rearrangement joins TRBV12-3 or TRBV12-4 to TRBJ2-7, with a possible D match to TRBD1 (5 bases). CDR3 length equals 15 residues. V was pared by 4 bases and J by 0 bases, with 13 bases between. CDR3 region: CASSSRVRGSYEQYF. CDR3 sequence (DNA): TGTGCCAGCAGTTCCAGGGTAAGAGGCTCCTACGAGCAGTACTTC.

This clonotype showed up many times. The rearrangement links TRBV12-3 or TRBV12-4 to TRBJ1-1; D is uncertain. This CDR3 contains 16 residues. V was cut by 5 bases and J by 0 bases, with 16 bases left in between. CDR3: CASSPQMKNMNTEAFF. Written as DNA, the CDR3 is TGTGCCAGCAGTCCCCAAATGAAAAATATGAACACTGAAGCTTTCTTT.

This clonotype was counted at least ten times. The genes are TRBV7-9 and TRBJ1-2; TRBD1 might be the D (6 bases). From germline, CDR1 is SEHNR and CDR2 FQNEAQ (reference sequence). The V and J ends lost 5 bases and 2 bases respectively, with 12 bases between them. This CDR3 spans 14 amino acids. The CDR3: CASSPLDRNYGYTF. The CDR3 DNA reads TGTGCCAGCAGCCCCCTCGACAGGAACTATGGCTACACCTTC.

The sample holds a few counts of this clonotype. The chain employs TRBV20-1 and TRBJ1-1; D uncertain. CDR1 and CDR2 (germline): DFQATT, SNEGSKA (reference sequence). V was clipped by 2 bases and J by 3 bases, with 10 bases between them. This CDR3 spans 13 amino acids. The CDR3: CSARSLRDTEAFF. CDR3 nucleotide sequence: TGCAGTGCTAGATCCCTTCGAGACACTGAAGCTTTCTTT.

In this sample, this clonotype turned up a few times. The chain links TRBV9 to TRBJ2-3; 10 bases match TRBD2. The CDR3 spans 13 residues. V lost 4 bases, J lost 8 bases, and 4 bases stayed unmatched. From germline, CDR1 is SGDLS and CDR2 YYNGEE. DNA of the CDR3: TGTGCCAGCAGCCCCGTAGCGGGAGGTACGCAGTATTTT. Protein: CASSPVAGGTQYF.

The rearrangement uses TRBV7-2 and TRBJ1-2; 8 bases map to TRBD1. CDR3 length: 13 amino acids. The V gene end was trimmed by 4 bases and the J gene end by 9 bases; junction bases not matched to a gene: 7. Per the germline V gene, CDR1 is SGHTA and CDR2 is FQGNSA. The CDR3: CASSSRQGRSYTF. In DNA form, the CDR3 reads TGTGCCAGCAGCTCCCGACAGGGGAGGAGCTACACCTTC.

This clonotype was observed a few times. This chain connects TRBV5-1 to TRBJ1-1, with 7 bases identical to TRBD1. After removal of 0 bases from V and 4 bases from J, the junction contained 9 bases not matched to a gene. Germline V CDR1 and CDR2: SGHRS, YFSETQ. This CDR3 region has 16 residues. For the CDR3, the DNA is TGCGCCAGCAGCTTGGAGGCAGGGGGTTTGGGCACTGAAGCTTTCTTT. Translation: CASSLEAGGLGTEAFF.

The rearrangement uses TRBV18 and TRBJ1-2; maybe TRBD1 (5 bases). The CDR3 contains 14 residues. Germline V gives CDR1 KGHSH, CDR2 LQKENI. Trimming took off 6 bases at V and 1 base at J, with 12 bases between the two ends. CDR3 region: CASSQGRDNYGYTF. The CDR3 DNA sequence: TGTGCCAGCTCCCAGGGACGGGATAACTATGGCTACACCTTC.

V usage is TRBV20-1 and J usage is TRBJ2-3, with 8 nucleotides matching TRBD1. Per germline, CDR1 DFQATT and CDR2 SNEGSKA (reference sequence). CDR3 length: 16 residues. Trimming at V came to 1 base and at J to 2 bases, leaving 8 bases not matched to a gene. The CDR3 sequence: CSARVTRTGFTDTQYF. The CDR3 nucleotides read TGCAGTGCTAGAGTGACGAGGACAGGGTTCACAGATACGCAGTATTTT.

The DNA for the CDR3 is TGTGCCACCAGTGATGGGGGACCTCGCGAGCAGTACTTC. As protein: CATSDGGPREQYF. This chain joins TRBV24-1 and TRBJ2-7; D could derive from TRBD1 or TRBD2 (5 bases each). Germline lookup yields CDR1 KGHDR and CDR2 SFDVKD. The V end was cut by 3 bases, the J end by 6 bases, with 11 bases between. The CDR3 loop spans 13 amino acids.

This clonotype was detected a few times. The rearrangement uses TRBV29-1 and TRBJ2-2; D is possibly TRBD1 or TRBD2 (5 bases each). Trimming pared 6 bases from V and 0 bases from J, leaving 17 bases between. This CDR3 spans 16 amino acids. Germline values: CDR1 SQVTM, CDR2 ANQGSEA. The CDR3 protein is CSVYWSGLANTGELFF. In DNA form, the CDR3 reads TGCAGCGTCTATTGGTCGGGGCTGGCGAACACCGGGGAGCTGTTTTTT.

This clonotype has more than one count but fewer than ten. The chain combines TRBV20-1 with TRBJ2-2, with a tentative D call TRBD1 (6 bases). Germline assignment: CDR1 DFQATT and CDR2 SNEGSKA (reference sequence). This CDR3 has 14 residues. Between the trimmed V and J ends, which lost 6 bases and 0 bases, there was a span of 11 bases. CDR3 amino acids: CSAKDSSNTGELFF. The CDR3, as DNA: TGCAGTGCCAAGGACAGTTCGAACACCGGGGAGCTGTTTTTT.

This clonotype appeared a few times. One junction end disagrees with the germline gene, perhaps due to a read error. The chain combines TRBV2 with TRBJ2-4; 7 nucleotides line up with TRBD1. The CDR3 has 15 residues. Germline V gives CDR1 SNHLY, CDR2 FYNNEI. CDR3 loop: CASSGRGLSNNIQYF. The CDR3 region has the DNA TGTGCCAGCAGTGGCAGGGGGTTGTCCAATAACATTCAGTACTTC. Drawing the rest from reference TRBV2 and TRBJ2-4, the complete variable domain is EPEVTQTPSHQVTQMGQEVILRCVPISNHLYFYWYRQILGQKVEFLVSFYNNEISEKSEIFDDQFSVERPDGSNFTLKIRSTKLEDSAMYFCASSGRGLSNNIQYFGAGTRLSVL.

The chain combines TRBV15 with TRBJ2-7, with TRBD1 matching 8 bases. After removal of 4 bases from V and 4 bases from J, the junction contained 0 bases not matched to a gene. The CDR3 length is 12 residues. Per germline, CDR1 LNHNV and CDR2 YYDKDF (reference sequence). The CDR3 spells CATSNRGYEQYF. CDR3 nucleotides: TGTGCCACCAGCAACAGGGGGTACGAGCAGTACTTC.

This chain uses TRBV30 with TRBJ1-5; 9 nucleotides align to TRBD1. Germline V gene lookup returns CDR1 GTSNPN and CDR2 SVGIG (reference sequence). The CDR3 length is 16 residues. J gave up 4 bases and V 0 bases, and 7 bases lay outside the gene matches. CDR3 nucleotide sequence: TGTGCCTGGAGTGTAAAGCGAGGGACAGGGAATCAGCCCCAGCATTTT. The encoded protein is CAWSVKRGTGNQPQHF.

The rearrangement links TRBV7-3 to TRBJ2-3; D gene uncertain. The CDR3 consists of 15 residues. V lost 5 bases, J lost 3 bases, and 15 bases lay in between. Germline CDR1 is SGHTA and CDR2 is FQGTGA. The chain's CDR3 is CASSATPLGTDTQYF. CDR3 nucleotide sequence: TGTGCCAGCAGCGCGACACCTTTGGGTACAGATACGCAGTATTTT.

V is TRBV15 and J is TRBJ2-7; no reliable D call. The CDR3 covers 13 residues. The germline gives CDR1 LNHNV, CDR2 YYDKDF (reference sequence). Trimming removed 7 bases from V and 4 bases from J, with 14 bases in between. The DNA of the CDR3 is TGTGCCACCACGGGCCCTGGGATATACGAGCAGTACTTC. It encodes CATTGPGIYEQYF.

The chain is built from TRBV25-1 and TRBJ2-1; D remains unclear. Trimming removed 8 bases at V and 8 bases at J, with 13 bases between. The CDR3 loop spans 12 amino acids. Germline V gene lookup returns CDR1 MGHDK and CDR2 SYGVNS. The CDR3 DNA sequence: TGTGCCAGCTCTAAACAGTGGGATGAGCAGTTCTTC. Its protein product is CASSKQWDEQFF.

This clonotype was found many times. The chain is built from TRBV12-3 or TRBV12-4 and TRBJ1-5, with a tentative D call TRBD1 (5 bases). This CDR3 has 14 residues. V shed 3 bases and J shed 4 bases, with 10 bases lying between them. The CDR3 here is CASSFWGGNQPQHF. DNA for the CDR3: TGTGCCAGCAGTTTTTGGGGGGGTAATCAGCCCCAGCATTTT.

The V and J genes are TRBV5-1 and TRBJ2-2; TRBD2 aligns across 10 bases. CDR1 and CDR2 (germline): SGHRS, YFSETQ. The CDR3 is 15 amino acids. V was clipped by 5 bases and J by 6 bases; unmatched bases: 7. This CDR3 reads CASRERLAGAGELFF. The CDR3 DNA follows: TGCGCCAGCAGGGAGCGACTAGCGGGCGCCGGGGAGCTGTTTTTT.

This clonotype has ten or more counts. The V and J genes are TRBV2 and TRBJ2-7, with D perhaps matching TRBD1 or TRBD2 (7 bases each). The length of the CDR3 is 13 residues. The V end was cut by 5 bases, the J end by 6 bases, with 14 bases between. Germline assignment: CDR1 SNHLY and CDR2 FYNNEI. CDR3 sequence: CASSYRGGGEQYF. CDR3 nucleotide sequence: TGTGCCAGCAGTTACAGGGGAGGGGGCGAGCAGTACTTC.

The rearrangement joins TRBV3-1 to TRBJ2-3, with 9 nucleotides matching TRBD2. CDR3 length: 15 residues. Germline V gene lookup returns CDR1 LGHDT and CDR2 YNNKEL (reference sequence). V trimming: 1 base; J trimming: 3 bases; junction bases outside the gene matches: 2. The CDR3 here is CASSQVSGRTDTQYF. CDR3 nucleotide sequence: TGTGCCAGCAGCCAAGTTAGCGGGAGAACAGATACGCAGTATTTT.